One T cell receptor beta chain is described in this entry. These data come from a study of blood T cell repertoires in COVID-19. Study overall: Samples of COVID-19 (acute and convalescent) were obtained from the United States, Italy and Spain.

Germline-derived CDR1 and CDR2 are SGHDN and FVKESK. The V and J ends lost 0 bases and 6 bases respectively, with 11 bases between them. The CDR3 runs 14 residues. Recruited during active infection, patients (from Seattle) were subsequently followed longitudinally. Under the authors' procedure: Reference gene primer amplification in the assay estimated nucleated cell counts. The table came from immunoSEQ multiplex PCR; TCRdb's copy has only in-frame clones and leaves some out. That table furnishes V, J and clone size, whereas the DNA furnished D and trimming. The profile shows roughly 200,000 clones, around 85% of them singletons.

Sequences were obtained from peripheral blood. The chain recombines TRBV14 with TRBJ1-2, with a possible D match to TRBD1 (6 bases). This clonotype originated in a person aged 65 to 79 with COVID-19, enrolled during active disease. CDR3 region: CASSQDPGVDGYTF. The CDR3, as DNA: TGTGCCAGCAGCCAAGATCCAGGGGTGGATGGCTACACCTTC.